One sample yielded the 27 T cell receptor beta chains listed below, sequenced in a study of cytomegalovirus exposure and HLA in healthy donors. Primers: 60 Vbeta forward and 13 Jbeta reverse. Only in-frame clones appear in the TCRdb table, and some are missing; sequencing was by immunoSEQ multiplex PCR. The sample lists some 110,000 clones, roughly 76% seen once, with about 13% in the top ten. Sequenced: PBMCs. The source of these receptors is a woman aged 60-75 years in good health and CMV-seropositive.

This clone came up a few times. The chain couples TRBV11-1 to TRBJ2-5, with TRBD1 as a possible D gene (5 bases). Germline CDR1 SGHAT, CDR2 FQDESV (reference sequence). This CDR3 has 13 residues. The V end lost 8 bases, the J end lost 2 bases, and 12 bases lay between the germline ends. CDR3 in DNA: TGTGCCAGCTCCTTGGGGCGGCAAGAGACCCAGTACTTC. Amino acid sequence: CASSLGRQETQYF.

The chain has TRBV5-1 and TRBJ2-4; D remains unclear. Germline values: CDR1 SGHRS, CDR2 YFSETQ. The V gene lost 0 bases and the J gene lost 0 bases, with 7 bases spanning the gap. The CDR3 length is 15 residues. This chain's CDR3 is CASSLASLAKNIQYF. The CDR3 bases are TGCGCCAGCAGCTTGGCTTCACTAGCCAAAAACATTCAGTACTTC.

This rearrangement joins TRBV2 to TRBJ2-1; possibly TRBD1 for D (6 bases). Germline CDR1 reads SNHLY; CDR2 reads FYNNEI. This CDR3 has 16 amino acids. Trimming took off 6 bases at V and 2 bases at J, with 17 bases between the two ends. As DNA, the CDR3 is TGTGCCAGCAGGGAAATACAGGGAATTACCTACAATGAGCAGTTCTTC. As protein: CASREIQGITYNEQFF. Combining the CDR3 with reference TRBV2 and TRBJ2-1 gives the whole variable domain EPEVTQTPSHQVTQMGQEVILRCVPISNHLYFYWYRQILGQKVEFLVSFYNNEISEKSEIFDDQFSVERPDGSNFTLKIRSTKLEDSAMYFCASREIQGITYNEQFFGPGTRLTVL.

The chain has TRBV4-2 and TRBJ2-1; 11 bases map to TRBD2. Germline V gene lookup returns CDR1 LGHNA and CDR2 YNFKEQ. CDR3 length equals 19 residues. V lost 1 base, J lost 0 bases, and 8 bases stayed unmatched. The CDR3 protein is CASSQASGTSGSSYNEQFF. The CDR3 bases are TGTGCCAGCAGCCAAGCCTCCGGGACTAGCGGAAGCTCCTACAATGAGCAGTTCTTC.

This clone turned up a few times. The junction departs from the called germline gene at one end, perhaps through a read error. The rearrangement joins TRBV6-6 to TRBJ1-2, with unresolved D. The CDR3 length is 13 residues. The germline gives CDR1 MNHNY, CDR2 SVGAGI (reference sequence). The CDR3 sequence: CASTYPGNYGYTF. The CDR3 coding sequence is TGTGCCAGCACTTACCCGGGTAACTATGGCTACACCTTC.

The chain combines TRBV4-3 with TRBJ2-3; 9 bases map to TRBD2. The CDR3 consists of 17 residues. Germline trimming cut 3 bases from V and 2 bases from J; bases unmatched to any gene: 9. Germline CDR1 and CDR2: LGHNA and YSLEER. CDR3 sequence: CASSQRLGGGATDTQYF. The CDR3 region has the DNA TGCGCCAGCAGCCAGAGACTAGGCGGGGGGGCCACAGATACGCAGTATTTT.

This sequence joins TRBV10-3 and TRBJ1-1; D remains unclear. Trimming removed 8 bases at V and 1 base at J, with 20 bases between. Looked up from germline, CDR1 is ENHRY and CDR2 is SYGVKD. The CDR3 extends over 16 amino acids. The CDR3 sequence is CAIGLRTRMKNTEAFF. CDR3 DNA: TGTGCCATCGGACTAAGGACCCGAATGAAGAACACTGAAGCTTTCTTT.

CDR3 protein: CAWSPGWDGYTF. CDR3 sequence (DNA): TGTGCCTGGAGTCCAGGTTGGGATGGCTACACCTTC. The V gene is TRBV30, the J gene TRBJ1-2, with D hard to call. Germline V gives CDR1 GTSNPN, CDR2 SVGIG (reference sequence). The CDR3 has 12 amino acids. V shed 2 bases and J shed 6 bases, with 10 bases lying between them.

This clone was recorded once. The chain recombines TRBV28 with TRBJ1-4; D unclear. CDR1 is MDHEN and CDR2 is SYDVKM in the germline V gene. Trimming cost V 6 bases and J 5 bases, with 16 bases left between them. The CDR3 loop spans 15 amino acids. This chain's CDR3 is CASSPTLRNNEKLFF. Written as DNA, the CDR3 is TGTGCCAGCAGCCCTACTCTTAGAAACAATGAAAAACTGTTTTTT.

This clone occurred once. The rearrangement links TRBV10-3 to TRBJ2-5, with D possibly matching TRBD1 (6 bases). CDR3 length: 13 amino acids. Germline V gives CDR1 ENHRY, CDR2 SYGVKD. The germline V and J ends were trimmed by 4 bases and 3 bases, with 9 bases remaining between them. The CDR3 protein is CAISVRTEETQYF. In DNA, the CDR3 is TGTGCCATCAGTGTACGGACAGAAGAGACCCAGTACTTC.

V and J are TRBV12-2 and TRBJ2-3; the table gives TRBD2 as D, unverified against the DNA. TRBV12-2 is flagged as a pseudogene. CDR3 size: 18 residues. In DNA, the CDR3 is TGTGCAAGTCGCTTAGTTTTAGCGGGAGGGATGAGCGCAGATACGCAGTATTTT. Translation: CASRLVLAGGMSADTQYF.

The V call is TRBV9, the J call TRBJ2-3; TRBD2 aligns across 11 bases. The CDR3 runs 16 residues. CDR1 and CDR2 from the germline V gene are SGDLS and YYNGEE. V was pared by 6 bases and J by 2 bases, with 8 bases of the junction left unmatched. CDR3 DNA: TGTGCCAGCACCCTTAGCGGGGGGGTTCCCACAGATACGCAGTATTTT. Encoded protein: CASTLSGGVPTDTQYF. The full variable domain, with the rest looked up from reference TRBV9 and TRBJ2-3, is DSGVTQTPKHLITATGQRVTLRCSPRSGDLSVYWYQQSLDQGLQFLIQYYNGEERAKGNILERFSAQQFPDLHSELNLSSLELGDSALYFCASTLSGGVPTDTQYFGPGTRLTVL.

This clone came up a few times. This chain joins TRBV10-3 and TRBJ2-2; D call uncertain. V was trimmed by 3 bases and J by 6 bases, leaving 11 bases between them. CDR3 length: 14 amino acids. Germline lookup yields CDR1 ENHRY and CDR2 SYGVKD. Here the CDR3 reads CAISEVLSAGELFF. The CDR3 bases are TGTGCCATCAGTGAAGTCCTATCCGCCGGGGAGCTGTTTTTT.

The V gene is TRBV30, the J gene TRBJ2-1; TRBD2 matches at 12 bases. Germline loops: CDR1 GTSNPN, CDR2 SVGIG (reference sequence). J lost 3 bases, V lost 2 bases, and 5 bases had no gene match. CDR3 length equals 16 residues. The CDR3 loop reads CAWSQLAGGYYNEQFF. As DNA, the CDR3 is TGTGCCTGGAGTCAACTAGCGGGGGGATACTACAATGAGCAGTTCTTC.

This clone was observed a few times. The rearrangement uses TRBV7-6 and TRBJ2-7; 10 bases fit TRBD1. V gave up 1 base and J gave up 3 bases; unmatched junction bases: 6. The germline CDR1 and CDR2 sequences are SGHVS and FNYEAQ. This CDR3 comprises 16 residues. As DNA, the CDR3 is TGTGCCAGCAGCTTAGGCGGTGGGACAGGGGACTACGAGCAGTACTTC. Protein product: CASSLGGGTGDYEQYF.

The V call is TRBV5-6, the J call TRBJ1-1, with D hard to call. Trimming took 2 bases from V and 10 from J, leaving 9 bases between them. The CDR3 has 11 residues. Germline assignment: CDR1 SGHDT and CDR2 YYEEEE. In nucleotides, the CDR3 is TGTGCCAGCAGCTTTGAGTCTGGAGCTTTCTTT. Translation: CASSFESGAFF. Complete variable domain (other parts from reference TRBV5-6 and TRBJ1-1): DAGVTQSPTHLIKTRGQQVTLRCSPKSGHDTVSWYQQALGQGPQFIFQYYEEEERQRGNFPDRFSGHQFPNYSSELNVNALLLGDSALYLCASSFESGAFFGQGTRLTVV.

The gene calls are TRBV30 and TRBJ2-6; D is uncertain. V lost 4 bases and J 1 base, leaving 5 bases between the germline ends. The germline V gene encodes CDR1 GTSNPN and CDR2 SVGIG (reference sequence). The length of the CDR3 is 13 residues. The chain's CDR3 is CAWTRSGANVLTF. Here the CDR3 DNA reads TGTGCCTGGACCAGATCTGGGGCCAACGTCCTGACTTTC.

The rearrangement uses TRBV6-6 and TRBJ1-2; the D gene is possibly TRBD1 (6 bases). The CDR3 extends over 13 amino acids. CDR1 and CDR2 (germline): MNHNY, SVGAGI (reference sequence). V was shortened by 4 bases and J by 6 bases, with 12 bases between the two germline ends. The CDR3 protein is CASSFQGSNGYTF. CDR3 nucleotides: TGTGCCAGCAGTTTCCAGGGGTCGAATGGCTACACCTTC.

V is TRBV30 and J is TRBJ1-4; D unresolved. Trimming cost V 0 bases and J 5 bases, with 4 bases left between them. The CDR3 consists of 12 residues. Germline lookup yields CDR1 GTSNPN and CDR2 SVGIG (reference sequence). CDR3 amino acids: CAWSVQNEKLFF. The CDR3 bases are TGTGCCTGGAGTGTTCAGAATGAAAAACTGTTTTTT.

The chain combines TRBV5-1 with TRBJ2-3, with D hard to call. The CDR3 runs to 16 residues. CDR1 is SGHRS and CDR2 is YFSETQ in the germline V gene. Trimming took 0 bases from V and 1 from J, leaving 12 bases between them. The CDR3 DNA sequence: TGCGCCAGCAGCTTGGGTGGTATGACTGGCACAGATACGCAGTATTTT. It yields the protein CASSLGGMTGTDTQYF. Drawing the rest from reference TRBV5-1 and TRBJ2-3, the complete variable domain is KAGVTQTPRYLIKTRGQQVTLSCSPISGHRSVSWYQQTPGQGLQFLFEYFSETQRNKGNFPGRFSGRQFSNSRSEMNVSTLELGDSALYLCASSLGGMTGTDTQYFGPGTRLTVL.

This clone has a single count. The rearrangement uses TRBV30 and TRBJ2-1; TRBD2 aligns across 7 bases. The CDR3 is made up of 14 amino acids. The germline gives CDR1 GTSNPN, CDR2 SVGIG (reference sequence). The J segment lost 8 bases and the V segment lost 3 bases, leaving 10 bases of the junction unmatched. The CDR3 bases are TGTGCCTGGAGCTTTGGCGGGAGACAAGATGAGCAGTTCTTC. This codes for CAWSFGGRQDEQFF.

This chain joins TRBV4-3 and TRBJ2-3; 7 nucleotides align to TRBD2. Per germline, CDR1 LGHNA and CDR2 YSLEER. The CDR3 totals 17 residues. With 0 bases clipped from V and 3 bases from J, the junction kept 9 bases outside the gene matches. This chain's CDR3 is CASSQDPLAVFTDTQYF. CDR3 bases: TGCGCCAGCAGCCAAGACCCTCTAGCGGTGTTTACAGATACGCAGTATTTT.

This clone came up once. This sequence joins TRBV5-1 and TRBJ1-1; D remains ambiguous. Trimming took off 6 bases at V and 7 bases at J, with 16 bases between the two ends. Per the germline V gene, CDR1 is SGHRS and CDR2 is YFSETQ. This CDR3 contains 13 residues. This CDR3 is CASTSGMNNEAFF. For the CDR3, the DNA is TGCGCCAGCACCTCGGGGATGAATAATGAAGCTTTCTTT.

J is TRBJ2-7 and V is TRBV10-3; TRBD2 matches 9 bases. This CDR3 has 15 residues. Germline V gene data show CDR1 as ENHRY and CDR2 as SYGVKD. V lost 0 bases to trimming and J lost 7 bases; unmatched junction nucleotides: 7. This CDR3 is CAISESGGGAREQYF. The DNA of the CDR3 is TGTGCCATCAGTGAGTCTGGCGGGGGGGCTCGGGAGCAGTACTTC.

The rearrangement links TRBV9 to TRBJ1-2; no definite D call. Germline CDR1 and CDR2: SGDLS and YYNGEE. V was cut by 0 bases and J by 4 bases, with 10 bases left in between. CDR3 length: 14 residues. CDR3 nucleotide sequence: TGTGCCAGCAGCGTAGGGAGTTCCGGCTATGGCTACACCTTC. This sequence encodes CASSVGSSGYGYTF.

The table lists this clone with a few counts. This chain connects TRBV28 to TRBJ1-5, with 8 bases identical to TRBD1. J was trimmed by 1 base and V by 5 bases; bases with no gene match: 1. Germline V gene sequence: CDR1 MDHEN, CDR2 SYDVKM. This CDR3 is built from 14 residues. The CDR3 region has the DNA TGTGCCAGCAGTACAGGGGGAAGCAATCAGCCCCAGCATTTT. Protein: CASSTGGSNQPQHF.

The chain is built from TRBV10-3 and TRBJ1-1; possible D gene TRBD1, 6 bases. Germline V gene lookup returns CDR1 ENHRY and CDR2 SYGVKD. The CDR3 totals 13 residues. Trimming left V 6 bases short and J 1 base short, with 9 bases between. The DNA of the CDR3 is TGTGCCATCAGAAACAGGGAGAACACTGAAGCTTTCTTT. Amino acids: CAIRNRENTEAFF.